In its sample, the clone carrying this T cell receptor (beta chain) was seen a few times. Its antigen is undetermined. V was pared by 6 bases and J by 0 bases, with 3 bases of the junction left unmatched. This CDR3 region has 14 residues. The sample originates from a study of T-cell memory formation after mild COVID-19. General study results and limits: For contracting clones, CD4+ ones sat mainly in CM and EM, CD8+ in EMRA.

MiXCR, applied by TCRdb to the 5' RACE reads, yields one record per CDR3 protein. The repertoire holds around 300,000 distinct CDR3 sequences, with approximately 13% as singletons. The source of this sequence is a man between 18 and 35 years old who had mild COVID-19 (a few samples of this study predate the infection). Cell type and time point are not known. This chain joins TRBV12-3 or TRBV12-4 and TRBJ2-3; TRBD2 aligns across 7 bases. The sequenced sample was PBMCs or a T cell subset sorted from them (not recorded which). The CDR3 spells CASRAGVSTDTQYF. The CDR3, as DNA: TGTGCCAGCAGGGCGGGGGTGAGCACAGATACGCAGTATTTT.